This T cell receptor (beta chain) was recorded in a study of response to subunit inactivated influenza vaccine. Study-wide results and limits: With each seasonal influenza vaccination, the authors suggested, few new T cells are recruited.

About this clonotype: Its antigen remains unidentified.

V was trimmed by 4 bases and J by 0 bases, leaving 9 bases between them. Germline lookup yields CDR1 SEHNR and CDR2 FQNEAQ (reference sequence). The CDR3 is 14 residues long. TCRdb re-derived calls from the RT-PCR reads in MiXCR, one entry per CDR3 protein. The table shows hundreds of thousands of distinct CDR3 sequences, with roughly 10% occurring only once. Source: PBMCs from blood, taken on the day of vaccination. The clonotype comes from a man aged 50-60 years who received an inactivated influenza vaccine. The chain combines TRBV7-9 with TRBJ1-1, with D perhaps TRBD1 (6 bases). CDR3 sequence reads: CASSSEGVNTEAFF. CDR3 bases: TGTGCCAGCAGCTCAGAGGGGGTGAACACTGAAGCTTTCTTT.